Presented here are 24 T cell receptor beta chains from one specimen sequenced in a study of shared clonotypes between healthy human individuals. The repertoire was sequenced with immunoSEQ multiplex PCR; TCRdb's copy has only in-frame clones and lacks some. The sample records around 2,000,000 clones, 90% to 95% being singletons. Sequenced material: naive CD4+ T cells sorted from blood. Subset defined: CD45RA+ positively selected. The receptors stem from a man aged 18 to 30 in good health.

The chain joins TRBV6-5 to TRBJ1-2; D remains ambiguous. This CDR3 is 12 amino acids long. Germline V CDR1 and CDR2: MNHEY, SVGAGI. V dropped 3 bases and J dropped 5 bases, with 7 bases sitting between them. The CDR3 region has the DNA TGTGCCAGCAGTTATAACAGTTATGGCTACACCTTC. Its translation is CASSYNSYGYTF.

The gene calls are TRBV6-1 and TRBJ2-2, with 9 nucleotides matching TRBD1. The germline gives CDR1 MNHNS, CDR2 SASEGT. With 4 bases clipped from V and 6 bases from J, the junction kept 6 bases outside the gene matches. This CDR3 is 15 amino acids long. The CDR3 loop is CASSGGQGYSGELFF. For the CDR3, the DNA is TGTGCCAGCAGTGGTGGACAGGGGTATTCCGGGGAGCTGTTTTTT.

J is TRBJ1-2 and V is TRBV6-5; TRBD1 aligns across 7 bases. The CDR3 runs to 13 residues. The junction had 6 bases not matched to a gene; V was cut back by 4 bases and J by 7 bases. CDR1 MNHEY and CDR2 SVGAGI come from the germline V gene. The CDR3 here is CASSSTGTTGYTF. The DNA for the CDR3 is TGTGCCAGCAGTTCGACAGGGACTACTGGCTACACCTTC.

Comments on this clone: A much larger clone differs from this one at a single base, so this may be a read error. Other DNA sequences in the sample encode the same CDR3. J is TRBJ1-1 and V is TRBV7-2; D remains ambiguous. CDR1 is SGHTA and CDR2 is FQGNSA in the germline V gene. The CDR3 loop spans 13 amino acids. V lost 0 bases and J lost 1, with 3 bases in between. CDR3 sequence (DNA): TGTGCCAGCAGCTTAGCCAGGAACACTGAAGCTTTCTTT. Translating it yields CASSLARNTEAFF.

This chain joins TRBV7-2 and TRBJ2-1, with a possible D match to TRBD2 (5 bases). The CDR3 runs to 15 residues. The ends were cut back, 0 bases at V and 6 bases at J, with 12 bases in the middle. From germline, CDR1 is SGHTA and CDR2 FQGNSA. The CDR3 DNA reads TGTGCCAGCAGCTTAGCCCGGGATACGGGCAATGAGCAGTTCTTC. Its translation: CASSLARDTGNEQFF.

This chain connects TRBV2 to TRBJ2-1; TRBD2 aligns across 10 bases. The CDR3 consists of 15 residues. Germline V lookup: CDR1 SNHLY, CDR2 FYNNEI. Losses at the gene ends were 3 bases for V and 8 bases for J; bases not matched to a gene: 7. CDR3 nucleotides: TGTGCCAGCAGTGAGATCCTAGCGGGAGATTATGAGCAGTTCTTC. This sequence encodes CASSEILAGDYEQFF. Together with reference TRBV2 and TRBJ2-1, the CDR3 gives the full variable domain: EPEVTQTPSHQVTQMGQEVILRCVPISNHLYFYWYRQILGQKVEFLVSFYNNEISEKSEIFDDQFSVERPDGSNFTLKIRSTKLEDSAMYFCASSEILAGDYEQFFGPGTRLTVL.

The rearrangement joins TRBV10-3 to TRBJ2-7, with 9 nucleotides matching TRBD1. J lost 5 bases, V lost 3 bases, and 11 bases had no gene match. CDR1 is ENHRY and CDR2 is SYGVKD in the germline V gene. The CDR3 totals 16 residues. CDR3 in amino acids: CAISDGGTGLIHEQYF. CDR3 bases: TGTGCCATCAGTGATGGTGGGACAGGGCTAATACACGAGCAGTACTTC.

Remarks on this clone: The same CDR3 arises from other DNA sequences in this sample as well. The rearrangement links TRBV5-1 to TRBJ1-1; 7 bases fit TRBD1. V lost 0 bases, J lost 6 bases, and 5 bases stayed unmatched. Germline V gene sequence: CDR1 SGHRS, CDR2 YFSETQ. The CDR3 loop spans 14 amino acids. CDR3 amino acids: CASSLAGGKAEAFF. The CDR3 DNA sequence: TGCGCCAGCAGCTTGGCAGGGGGGAAGGCTGAAGCTTTCTTT. Based on the CDR3 plus reference TRBV5-1 and TRBJ1-1, the full variable domain is KAGVTQTPRYLIKTRGQQVTLSCSPISGHRSVSWYQQTPGQGLQFLFEYFSETQRNKGNFPGRFSGRQFSNSRSEMNVSTLELGDSALYLCASSLAGGKAEAFFGQGTRLTVV.

J is TRBJ2-7 and V is TRBV4-3, with a possible D match to TRBD2 (6 bases). The CDR3 length is 13 residues. Trimming removed 1 base at V and 4 bases at J, with 8 bases between. Looked up from germline, CDR1 is LGHNA and CDR2 is YSLEER. The CDR3, as DNA: TGCGCCAGCAGCCAAGTGCGGGGATACGAGCAGTACTTC. Translated, it gives CASSQVRGYEQYF.

V gene TRBV5-4 combines with J gene TRBJ2-2; 9 nucleotides match TRBD1. CDR1 and CDR2 (germline): SGHNT, YYREEE (reference sequence). This CDR3 is built from 16 residues. V was pared by 3 bases and J by 5 bases, with 8 bases of the junction left unmatched. CDR3 sequence (DNA): TGTGCCAGCAGCTCCGGACAGGGGCCGCGTACCGGGGAGCTGTTTTTT. Encoded protein: CASSSGQGPRTGELFF.

V and J are TRBV4-3 and TRBJ2-3; no definite D call. This CDR3 region has 13 residues. The germline V gene encodes CDR1 LGHNA and CDR2 YSLEER. V lost 5 bases, J lost 5 bases, and 11 bases lay in between. CDR3 sequence (DNA): TGCGCCAGCAGCAGGGCGACTCGAGATACGCAGTATTTT. Translating it yields CASSRATRDTQYF.

This chain uses TRBV5-1 with TRBJ2-1, with 11 bases that match TRBD2. With 4 bases clipped from V and 8 bases from J, the junction kept 11 bases outside the gene matches. The CDR3 is 16 residues long. Germline CDR1 reads SGHRS; CDR2 reads YFSETQ. The CDR3 DNA follows: TGCGCCAGCAGCCTAACCGGGACTAGCGGCCCATATGAGCAGTTCTTC. It translates to CASSLTGTSGPYEQFF. Full variable domain (remainder filled in from reference TRBV5-1 and TRBJ2-1): KAGVTQTPRYLIKTRGQQVTLSCSPISGHRSVSWYQQTPGQGLQFLFEYFSETQRNKGNFPGRFSGRQFSNSRSEMNVSTLELGDSALYLCASSLTGTSGPYEQFFGPGTRLTVL.

This clone was counted ten times or more. The CDR3 coding sequence is TGTGCCAGCTCACCGCCGGGGGGCGAGGGCACTGAAGCTTTCTTT. Protein: CASSPPGGEGTEAFF. The V and J genes are TRBV18 and TRBJ1-1; tentative D call: TRBD1 (6 bases). The CDR3 has 15 residues. Germline CDR1 and CDR2: KGHSH and LQKENI. With 3 bases removed from V and 4 bases from J, the gap between germline ends came to 15 bases. Filled out from reference TRBV18 and TRBJ1-1, the complete variable domain reads NAGVMQNPRHLVRRRGQEARLRCSPMKGHSHVYWYRQLPEEGLKFMVYLQKENIIDESGMPKERFSAEFPKEGPSILRIQQVVRGDSAAYFCASSPPGGEGTEAFFGQGTRLTVV.

The chain is built from TRBV6-6 and TRBJ2-3; D is unclear. The CDR3 totals 13 residues. CDR1 MNHNY and CDR2 SVGAGI come from the germline V gene (reference sequence). V shed 8 bases and J shed 2 bases, with 11 bases lying between them. DNA for the CDR3: TGTGCCAGCCGTACCGGGTCCACAGATACGCAGTATTTT. Amino acid sequence: CASRTGSTDTQYF.

The chain uses TRBV7-9 and TRBJ2-7; 7 bases align to TRBD2. This CDR3 has 15 amino acids. J gave up 5 bases and V 2 bases, and 9 bases lay outside the gene matches. Germline loops: CDR1 SEHNR, CDR2 FQNEAQ (reference sequence). This CDR3 is CASSLISGDWNEQYF. The CDR3 bases are TGTGCCAGCAGCTTAATAAGCGGGGATTGGAACGAGCAGTACTTC.

The chain is built from TRBV10-3 and TRBJ2-1; tentative D call: TRBD2 (6 bases). V was pared by 7 bases and J by 5 bases, with 12 bases between. Germline assignment: CDR1 ENHRY and CDR2 SYGVKD. This CDR3 region has 13 residues. CDR3 sequence reads: CAITRGLNNEQFF. CDR3 in DNA: TGTGCCATCACGAGGGGACTGAACAATGAGCAGTTCTTC.

This clone was seen only once. The chain employs TRBV5-4 and TRBJ1-3, with D perhaps matching TRBD1 (6 bases). Per germline, CDR1 SGHNT and CDR2 YYREEE (reference sequence). This CDR3 region has 15 residues. Trimming shortened V by 4 bases and J by 2 bases, and 13 bases separated the two germline ends. In DNA form, the CDR3 reads TGTGCCAGCAGCCTCCGAGCAGGGGCTGGAAACACCATATATTTT. Translating gives CASSLRAGAGNTIYF.

The rearrangement links TRBV18 to TRBJ2-7; 7 nucleotides align to TRBD1. V was pared by 5 bases and J by 7 bases, with 5 bases of the junction left unmatched. This CDR3 is built from 12 residues. Germline assignment: CDR1 KGHSH and CDR2 LQKENI. The CDR3, as DNA: TGTGCCAGCTCATCACAGGGGTGGGAGCAGTACTTC. Its translation is CASSSQGWEQYF.

This chain connects TRBV19 to TRBJ2-2; D might be TRBD1 (6 bases). Per germline, CDR1 LNHDA and CDR2 SQIVND (reference sequence). CDR3 length: 16 residues. Trimming pared 5 bases from V and 0 bases from J, leaving 13 bases between. The CDR3 reads CASSGQFLPNTGELFF. The CDR3 DNA sequence: TGTGCCAGTAGTGGACAGTTCTTACCGAACACCGGGGAGCTGTTTTTT.

About this clone itself: The identical CDR3 is also encoded by other nucleotide sequences in the sample. V gene TRBV10-3 combines with J gene TRBJ1-1, with D hard to call. The germline V gene encodes CDR1 ENHRY and CDR2 SYGVKD. The CDR3 totals 15 residues. V lost 0 bases, J lost 1 base, and 9 bases lay in between. The CDR3 DNA sequence: TGTGCCATCAGTGAGTCCGGAGGGAGGAACACTGAAGCTTTCTTT. Amino acid sequence: CAISESGGRNTEAFF.

The chain combines TRBV30 with TRBJ1-6; tentatively, D is TRBD1 (6 bases). The CDR3 is made up of 14 amino acids. The germline V gene has CDR1 GTSNPN and CDR2 SVGIG (reference sequence). Trimming left V 2 bases short and J 5 bases short, with 10 bases between. Here the CDR3 reads CAWSSGTNNSPLHF. In DNA form, the CDR3 reads TGTGCCTGGAGTTCAGGGACAAATAATTCACCCCTCCACTTT.

The chain carries TRBV6-5 and TRBJ2-6; D unclear. CDR1 and CDR2 from the germline V gene are MNHEY and SVGAGI. The ends were cut back, 7 bases at V and 4 bases at J, with 11 bases in the middle. This CDR3 is 14 amino acids long. CDR3 amino acids: CASMRPDGANVLTF. The CDR3 DNA sequence: TGTGCCAGCATGAGGCCGGACGGGGCCAACGTCCTGACTTTC.

V is TRBV7-9 and J is TRBJ2-7; tentative D call: TRBD1 (6 bases). V shed 1 base and J shed 3 bases, with 13 bases lying between them. This CDR3 comprises 15 residues. CDR1 is SEHNR and CDR2 is FQNEAQ in the germline V gene (reference sequence). The chain's CDR3 is CASSLVSVQGYEQYF. CDR3 DNA: TGTGCCAGCAGCTTAGTGTCGGTACAGGGCTACGAGCAGTACTTC.

The CDR3 spells CASRGQGASGELFF. The DNA for the CDR3 is TGTGCCAGTAGAGGACAGGGGGCGAGCGGGGAGCTGTTTTTT. The chain is built from TRBV19 and TRBJ2-2; 11 nucleotides agree with TRBD1. The CDR3 totals 14 residues. Trimming removed 6 bases from V and 7 bases from J; junction bases left unmatched: 4. Germline lookup yields CDR1 LNHDA and CDR2 SQIVND (reference sequence).